What follows are 31 T cell receptor beta chains derived from one specimen sequenced in a study of T cell responses to AZD1222 COVID-19 vaccine. The repertoire was sequenced with immunoSEQ multiplex PCR; TCRdb's copy has only in-frame clones and lacks some. The sample shows 100,000 to 150,000 clones, 89% of them seen only once. The starting material was peripheral blood, obtained on day 0 of AZD1222 vaccination. These receptor sequences come from an adult in good health.

This chain uses TRBV14 with TRBJ2-1; 12 bases match TRBD2. Unmatched junction bases numbered 7, after V lost 3 bases and J lost 7 bases. The CDR3 runs to 16 residues. Per germline, CDR1 SGHDN and CDR2 FVKESK. The CDR3 reads CASSQRLAGVRNEQFF. The DNA for the CDR3 is TGTGCCAGCAGCCAGCGACTAGCGGGAGTTAGGAATGAGCAGTTCTTC.

This clone has just one count. The chain has TRBV18 and TRBJ1-5; weak D call: TRBD1 (6 bases). Germline V gene lookup returns CDR1 KGHSH and CDR2 LQKENI. The length of the CDR3 is 16 residues. With 1 base removed from V and 7 bases from J, the gap between germline ends came to 17 bases. Written as DNA, the CDR3 is TGTGCCAGCTCACCACTACAGGGTGTAGATAGACAGCCCCAGCATTTT. It translates to CASSPLQGVDRQPQHF. The complete variable domain, with remaining parts taken from reference TRBV18 and TRBJ1-5, reads NAGVMQNPRHLVRRRGQEARLRCSPMKGHSHVYWYRQLPEEGLKFMVYLQKENIIDESGMPKERFSAEFPKEGPSILRIQQVVRGDSAAYFCASSPLQGVDRQPQHFGDGTRLSIL.

The chain links TRBV5-1 to TRBJ2-1; 8 bases line up with TRBD1. Germline CDR1 and CDR2: SGHRS and YFSETQ. The CDR3 has 15 amino acids. V lost 3 bases, J lost 7 bases, and 9 bases stayed unmatched. As DNA, the CDR3 is TGCGCCAGCAGCTCCCAGACAGGGGTAACGAATGAGCAGTTCTTC. It codes for CASSSQTGVTNEQFF.

The chain carries TRBV11-2 and TRBJ2-7; tentative D call: TRBD2 (6 bases). This CDR3 region has 15 residues. V dropped 5 bases and J dropped 3 bases, with 17 bases sitting between them. The V gene's germline CDR1 is SGHAT and CDR2 FQNNGV. Written as DNA, the CDR3 is TGTGCCAGCAGCCGTTTAAGGGCCGGGGGCTACGAGCAGTACTTC. It codes for CASSRLRAGGYEQYF.

This clone was seen more than once but under ten times. The chain uses TRBV7-2 and TRBJ2-7, with TRBD1 matching over 7 bases. Trimming removed 3 bases from V and 3 bases from J; junction bases left unmatched: 2. Germline V gene data show CDR1 as SGHTA and CDR2 as FQGNSA. This CDR3 is built from 13 residues. The CDR3 loop reads CASSFTGDYEQYF. The CDR3 nucleotides are TGTGCCAGCAGCTTTACAGGGGACTACGAGCAGTACTTC.

J is TRBJ2-5 and V is TRBV5-4; D might be TRBD1 or TRBD2, each matching 5 bases. Germline V gene lookup returns CDR1 SGHNT and CDR2 YYREEE (reference sequence). With 7 bases removed from V and 5 bases from J, the gap between germline ends came to 18 bases. The CDR3 spans 14 residues. The CDR3 nucleotides read TGTGCCAGCGGGGGTGGGATTAGTGGGGAGACCCAGTACTTC. It is translated as CASGGGISGETQYF.

The V call is TRBV4-3, the J call TRBJ1-1; D is uncertain. Trimming took off 1 base at V and 1 base at J, with 4 bases between the two ends. The CDR3 covers 13 residues. Germline V gene sequence: CDR1 LGHNA, CDR2 YSLEER. Here the CDR3 reads CASSQVTNTEAFF. In DNA form, the CDR3 reads TGCGCCAGCAGCCAAGTAACGAACACTGAAGCTTTCTTT.

V is TRBV5-6 and J is TRBJ1-5, with 7 bases fitting TRBD1. CDR1 is SGHDT and CDR2 is YYEEEE in the germline V gene. The V segment lost 4 bases and the J segment 0 bases; nucleotides outside the gene matches: 10. There are 17 residues in the CDR3. The DNA for the CDR3 is TGTGCCAGCAGCCCCCGGCCAGGGGGTGCTAGCAATCAGCCCCAGCATTTT. The encoded protein is CASSPRPGGASNQPQHF.

This clone has more than one count but fewer than ten. The J gene is TRBJ2-7, the V gene TRBV4-2; TRBD2 aligns across 13 bases. Germline V gene sequence: CDR1 LGHNA, CDR2 YNFKEQ. This CDR3 comprises 17 residues. V lost 0 bases and J lost 6; bases outside the gene matches: 8. The DNA for the CDR3 is TGTGCCAGCAGCCAAGAACTAGCGGGAGGGCCCAAGATCGAGCAGTACTTC. Protein sequence: CASSQELAGGPKIEQYF.

V gene TRBV4-1 combines with J gene TRBJ1-2; 8 positions match TRBD1. V dropped 1 base and J dropped 3; count of bases not matched to a gene: 4. Per germline, CDR1 MGHRA and CDR2 YSYEKL. The CDR3 sequence is 15 residues long. CDR3 bases: TGCGCCAGCAGCCAAGTCTCACAGGGGGACTATGGCTACACCTTC. Protein sequence: CASSQVSQGDYGYTF.

The chain carries TRBV6-5 and TRBJ2-7, with TRBD2 matching over 8 bases. Germline V gene sequence: CDR1 MNHEY, CDR2 SVGAGI. V lost 6 bases, J lost 12 bases, and 13 bases stayed unmatched. CDR3 length: 13 amino acids. The CDR3 DNA reads TGTGCCAGCAGCTCCGGGACTAGGGGTTTCCCGTACTTC. It specifies CASSSGTRGFPYF.

The chain has TRBV10-3 and TRBJ1-3; 7 nucleotides line up with TRBD1. The CDR3 runs to 13 residues. After removal of 7 bases from V and 6 bases from J, the junction contained 6 bases not matched to a gene. Germline V gives CDR1 ENHRY, CDR2 SYGVKD. The CDR3 DNA reads TGTGCCATCACAGGGGGTTTTGAAAACACCATATATTTT. This translates into CAITGGFENTIYF.

Many counts were recorded for this clone. This chain links TRBV28 with TRBJ2-1; 8 nucleotides agree with TRBD2. Germline V gene lookup returns CDR1 MDHEN and CDR2 SYDVKM. V shed 6 bases, J shed 9 bases, and the junction held 19 bases outside the gene matches. The CDR3 loop spans 17 amino acids. DNA of the CDR3: TGTGCCAGCAGACACCCTACGTTTACCGGGACTAGGGTTGAGCAGTTCTTC. Its translation is CASRHPTFTGTRVEQFF.

The V and J genes are TRBV30 and TRBJ2-7; possibly TRBD2 for D (5 bases). Germline CDR1 and CDR2: GTSNPN and SVGIG (reference sequence). V was pared by 4 bases and J by 2 bases, with 15 bases between. This CDR3 has 14 amino acids. For the CDR3, the DNA is TGTGCCTGGACGCCGGGGAGCCACACCTACGAGCAGTACTTC. Translating gives CAWTPGSHTYEQYF.

This sequence joins TRBV6-5 and TRBJ1-4; unclear D gene. The CDR3 is 14 residues long. V lost 4 bases and J lost 6, with 12 bases in between. The germline gives CDR1 MNHEY, CDR2 SVGAGI. The CDR3, as DNA: TGTGCCAGCAGTTTCTTGTTCGCCGATGAAAAACTGTTTTTT. This gives the protein CASSFLFADEKLFF.

The gene calls are TRBV7-9 and TRBJ2-3; TRBD1 might be the D (6 bases). The CDR3 totals 16 residues. Per the germline V gene, CDR1 is SEHNR and CDR2 is FQNEAQ (reference sequence). Trimming took off 4 bases at V and 4 bases at J, with 18 bases between the two ends. The CDR3 loop is CASSSLYLRGADTQYF. CDR3 nucleotide sequence: TGTGCCAGCAGCTCTCTCTACCTCAGGGGTGCAGATACGCAGTATTTT.

V usage is TRBV6-5 and J usage is TRBJ1-2; TRBD1 is a possible D gene (5 bases). This CDR3 spans 16 amino acids. V lost 6 bases to trimming and J lost 7 bases, with 24 bases between them. CDR1 is MNHEY, CDR2 SVGAGI, per germline. The CDR3 nucleotides are TGTGCCAGCAGCTACACCTCCACAGGACGGGTGGGTGGCTACACCTTC. Translating it yields CASSYTSTGRVGGYTF.

For this clone: Its ends do not fully match the called genes, so a read error is possible. The CDR3 here is CASSFGTSPEHF. In DNA, the CDR3 is TGTGCCAGCAGTTTTGGGACCTCCCCGGAGCACTTC. The chain employs TRBV7-8 and TRBJ2-7; D assignment may be TRBD1 or TRBD2 (5 bases each). CDR1 and CDR2 (germline): SGHVS, FQNEAQ. The CDR3 consists of 12 residues.

This chain uses TRBV7-2 with TRBJ2-5, with 8 positions matching TRBD2. Germline V CDR1 and CDR2: SGHTA, FQGNSA. The CDR3 runs 15 residues. Trimming removed 6 bases from V and 5 bases from J; junction bases left unmatched: 11. CDR3 nucleotides: TGTGCCAGCAGGAAAGCGGGGGCCGGGGCGGAGACCCAGTACTTC. Translating gives CASRKAGAGAETQYF.

The chain joins TRBV19 to TRBJ1-6, with unresolved D. There are 18 residues in the CDR3. Germline CDR1 LNHDA, CDR2 SQIVND (reference sequence). V was cut by 3 bases and J by 5 bases, with 20 bases left in between. CDR3 coding DNA: TGTGCCAGTAGTATTCGGCAGCAAACGCTGACGAATAATTCACCCCTCCACTTT. Its translation is CASSIRQQTLTNNSPLHF.

V usage is TRBV7-2 and J usage is TRBJ2-3; no firm D call. V was pared by 5 bases and J by 6 bases, with 15 bases between. The CDR3 spans 14 residues. The germline gives CDR1 SGHTA, CDR2 FQGNSA. The chain's CDR3 is CASSLPDYTDTQYF. The CDR3 nucleotides are TGTGCCAGCAGCCTCCCGGATTACACGGATACGCAGTATTTT.

The chain uses TRBV28 and TRBJ2-6; D gene unclear. The germline CDR1 and CDR2 sequences are MDHEN and SYDVKM. V lost 10 bases to trimming and J lost 4 bases, with 11 bases between them. This CDR3 is built from 13 residues. The CDR3 nucleotides are TGTGCCACCTGGGCGAGCGGGGCCAACGTCCTGACTTTC. It specifies CATWASGANVLTF.

CDR3 protein: CASSGARGLNSPLHF. CDR3 nucleotide sequence: TGTGCCAGCAGCGGGGCCCGGGGCCTTAATTCACCCCTCCACTTT. This chain connects TRBV5-4 to TRBJ1-6; tentatively, D is TRBD1 (5 bases). Germline CDR1 SGHNT, CDR2 YYREEE (reference sequence). V was trimmed by 4 bases and J by 6 bases, leaving 14 bases between them. The CDR3 length is 15 residues.

As to this clone: This sample also contains other DNA sequences that code for the same CDR3. The chain recombines TRBV7-2 with TRBJ1-1, with D uncertain. The CDR3 contains 13 residues. Trimming cost V 1 base and J 4 bases, with 7 bases left between them. The germline gives CDR1 SGHTA, CDR2 FQGNSA. CDR3 protein: CASSLERGTEAFF. CDR3 nucleotides: TGTGCCAGCAGCTTAGAGAGAGGCACTGAAGCTTTCTTT.

The CDR3 DNA sequence: TGTGCCAGCAGAGACTACAGGGTAGGATCTGGCTACACCTTC. Protein: CASRDYRVGSGYTF. The chain is built from TRBV6-5 and TRBJ1-2; the D gene is possibly TRBD1 (6 bases). The CDR3 sequence is 14 residues long. The V gene's germline CDR1 is MNHEY and CDR2 SVGAGI. Trimming cost V 6 bases and J 7 bases, with 18 bases left between them.

V usage is TRBV7-3 and J usage is TRBJ1-6, with D tentatively TRBD1 (5 bases). This CDR3 spans 13 amino acids. Trimming removed 4 bases from V and 14 bases from J, with 15 bases in between. The V gene's germline CDR1 is SGHTA and CDR2 FQGTGA. This chain's CDR3 is CASSSGGGRTLHF. CDR3 sequence (DNA): TGTGCCAGCAGCTCCGGTGGGGGTAGAACCCTCCACTTT.

This chain links TRBV18 with TRBJ1-2; D is unresolved. The CDR3 runs to 17 residues. Germline lookup yields CDR1 KGHSH and CDR2 LQKENI. V lost 2 bases and J lost 4, with 20 bases in between. CDR3 residues: CASSPDQVRLTGYGYTF. CDR3 in DNA: TGTGCCAGCTCACCAGATCAAGTACGACTGACCGGCTATGGCTACACCTTC.

The chain links TRBV20-1 to TRBJ1-1; TRBD1 might be the D (6 bases). From germline, CDR1 is DFQATT and CDR2 SNEGSKA (reference sequence). CDR3 length: 11 amino acids. V lost 6 bases, J lost 7 bases, and 12 bases lay in between. The CDR3 coding sequence is TGCAGTGCGAGGGGACACGGTGAAGCTTTCTTT. Translated, it gives CSARGHGEAFF.

The rearrangement uses TRBV7-9 and TRBJ1-1, with TRBD1 identical over 9 bases. There are 18 residues in the CDR3. The trim removed 5 bases at V and 1 base at J, leaving 14 bases unmatched. Germline V gene data show CDR1 as SEHNR and CDR2 as FQNEAQ (reference sequence). This CDR3 reads CASSATPGQGHSNTEAFF. DNA of the CDR3: TGTGCCAGCAGCGCAACACCGGGACAGGGACATTCGAACACTGAAGCTTTCTTT.

This chain joins TRBV6-5 and TRBJ2-1; 8 bases line up with TRBD1. The J segment lost 13 bases and the V segment lost 2 bases, leaving 10 bases of the junction unmatched. This CDR3 is built from 14 residues. Germline loops: CDR1 MNHEY, CDR2 SVGAGI. The CDR3 sequence is CASSYLTGAKGQFF. The CDR3 DNA reads TGTGCCAGCAGTTACCTGACAGGGGCCAAGGGACAGTTCTTC.

As regards this clone: Compared with germline, one end of the junction differs, possibly owing to a read error. The chain is built from TRBV7-7 and TRBJ2-1; 13 bases are a match to TRBD2. Germline assignment: CDR1 SSHAT and CDR2 FNYEAQ (reference sequence). CDR3 length: 15 residues. The CDR3: CASSATSGGYNEQFF. The DNA for the CDR3 is TGTGCTAGCAGCGCGACTAGCGGGGGGTACAATGAGCAGTTCTTC.